This T cell receptor (beta chain) stems from a study of cytomegalovirus exposure and HLA in healthy donors. Vbeta (60) and Jbeta (13) primers were used in the PCR. Clones were sequenced by immunoSEQ multiplex PCR, and TCRdb holds only the in-frame ones, with some missing. Of about 170,000 clones listed, over 80% were seen once; the top ten hold more than 1%. Per the germline V gene, CDR1 is SNHLY and CDR2 is FYNNEI. The CDR3 length is 12 residues. The ends were cut back, 4 bases at V and 1 base at J, with 5 bases in the middle. Sequencing was performed on PBMCs. The receptor was derived from a boy younger than 10 in good health and CMV-seronegative. The V gene is TRBV2, the J gene TRBJ2-7, with D perhaps matching TRBD2 (5 bases). The CDR3 nucleotides read TGTGCCAGCAGTGGAGGGTCCTACGAGCAGTACTTC. It encodes CASSGGSYEQYF.